These 24 T cell receptor beta chains came from one sample sequenced in a study of shared clonotypes between healthy human individuals. The data were produced by immunoSEQ multiplex PCR, yet TCRdb's version contains in-frame clones alone and is incomplete. The sample comprises roughly 2.2 million clones, roughly 93% of which are singletons, and 0.35% to 0.45% rests with the top ten. The sample was naive CD4+ T cells from PBMCs. The subset here: CD45RA+ positively selected. These TCRs come from a man younger than 35 in good health. Some clones in this sample may be carry-over from other donors' samples.

The J gene is TRBJ1-5, the V gene TRBV15, with D possibly being TRBD1 (6 bases). The V gene's germline CDR1 is LNHNV and CDR2 YYDKDF (reference sequence). This CDR3 region has 13 residues. V was pared by 5 bases and J by 5 bases, with 10 bases between. Here the CDR3 reads CATSDGTYQPQHF. CDR3 nucleotide sequence: TGTGCCACCAGCGACGGGACATATCAGCCCCAGCATTTT.

J is TRBJ1-1 and V is TRBV11-2, with 9 bases fitting TRBD1. Germline V CDR1 and CDR2: SGHAT, FQNNGV. This CDR3 is 17 amino acids long. J lost 0 bases, V lost 5 bases, and 10 bases had no gene match. The CDR3 loop reads CASSPGQGRYMNTEAFF. The CDR3 region has the DNA TGTGCCAGCAGCCCGGGACAGGGAAGATACATGAACACTGAAGCTTTCTTT.

The chain employs TRBV7-2 and TRBJ2-7, with 9 bases fitting TRBD1. V shed 4 bases and J 12 bases; nucleotides not matched to a gene: 13. Germline CDR1 and CDR2: SGHTA and FQGNSA. This CDR3 is 14 amino acids long. The chain's CDR3 is CASSSYSQTGGPYF. The CDR3 DNA follows: TGTGCCAGCAGCTCCTACTCCCAGACAGGGGGTCCGTACTTC.

The chain uses TRBV6-5 and TRBJ2-7; tentatively, D is TRBD2 (5 bases). The CDR3 covers 14 residues. Germline V gene sequence: CDR1 MNHEY, CDR2 SVGAGI. V lost 8 bases to trimming and J lost 4 bases, with 18 bases between them. The CDR3 region has the DNA TGTGCCAGCGCCGCCGGGATGGGAGTGTACGAGCAGTACTTC. Protein sequence: CASAAGMGVYEQYF.

The chain joins TRBV2 to TRBJ2-6, with D tentatively TRBD1 (6 bases). V was trimmed by 1 base and J by 1 base, leaving 14 bases between them. This CDR3 is built from 18 residues. Germline V gene lookup returns CDR1 SNHLY and CDR2 FYNNEI. DNA for the CDR3: TGTGCCAGCAGTGAAGGCGAAGGCAGGGGTTCTGGGGCCAACGTCCTGACTTTC. Translated: CASSEGEGRGSGANVLTF.

This sequence joins TRBV5-4 and TRBJ1-5, with no clear D. This CDR3 comprises 13 residues. Germline values: CDR1 SGHNT, CDR2 YYREEE (reference sequence). Trimming stripped 4 bases from V and 7 bases from J, with 12 bases between. CDR3 in DNA: TGTGCCAGCAGCCCAGGAGGAGGGCAGCCCCAGCATTTT. It is translated as CASSPGGGQPQHF.

This clone occurred once. V is TRBV5-4 and J is TRBJ2-3, with 11 bases lining up with TRBD2. Germline V lookup: CDR1 SGHNT, CDR2 YYREEE (reference sequence). The CDR3 extends over 16 amino acids. Unmatched junction bases numbered 10, after V lost 4 bases and J lost 6 bases. CDR3 loop: CASSPGTSGLMDTQYF. CDR3 coding DNA: TGTGCCAGCAGCCCCGGGACTAGCGGTCTGATGGATACGCAGTATTTT.

The chain recombines TRBV28 with TRBJ1-4; D is possibly TRBD1 (6 bases). Germline values: CDR1 MDHEN, CDR2 SYDVKM. CDR3 length: 13 amino acids. The V gene lost 4 bases and the J gene lost 6 bases, with 9 bases spanning the gap. CDR3 nucleotides: TGTGCCAGCAGTTGGGGGCGAGATGAAAAACTGTTTTTT. Its translation: CASSWGRDEKLFF.

The genes are TRBV6-1 and TRBJ1-2; tentatively, D is TRBD1 (5 bases). This CDR3 has 13 residues. Between the trimmed V and J ends, which lost 3 bases and 4 bases, there was a span of 9 bases. Germline lookup yields CDR1 MNHNS and CDR2 SASEGT. The CDR3 DNA is TGTGCCAGCAGTGATCCAGGGCTCTATGGCTACACCTTC. Translation gives CASSDPGLYGYTF.

The chain employs TRBV7-3 and TRBJ2-7; 9 bases agree with TRBD2. Trimming cost V 6 bases and J 2 bases; bases outside gene matches: 8. The CDR3 is 15 amino acids. Per the germline V gene, CDR1 is SGHTA and CDR2 is FQGTGA. The CDR3 spells CASSPLAGATYEQYF. For the CDR3, the DNA is TGTGCCAGCAGTCCACTAGCGGGTGCCACCTACGAGCAGTACTTC. Combining the CDR3 with reference TRBV7-3 and TRBJ2-7 gives the whole variable domain GAGVSQTPSNKVTEKGKYVELRCDPISGHTALYWYRQSLGQGPEFLIYFQGTGAADDSGLPNDRFFAVRPEGSVSTLKIQRTERGDSAVYLCASSPLAGATYEQYFGPGTRLTVT.

The V and J genes are TRBV5-6 and TRBJ2-2, with D perhaps assigned TRBD1 or TRBD2 (5 bases each). The CDR3 consists of 17 residues. V was cut by 4 bases and J by 0 bases, with 16 bases left in between. Germline V lookup: CDR1 SGHDT, CDR2 YYEEEE. This CDR3 is CASSLGRSTTNTGELFF. CDR3 coding DNA: TGTGCCAGCAGCCTGGGGCGGTCGACTACGAACACCGGGGAGCTGTTTTTT.

The V gene is TRBV28, the J gene TRBJ2-7; 9 nucleotides agree with TRBD1. The germline gives CDR1 MDHEN, CDR2 SYDVKM. The CDR3 has 15 residues. Trimming at V came to 6 bases and at J to 1 base, leaving 7 bases not matched to a gene. CDR3 protein: CASRGGTGRSYEQYF. The CDR3 DNA reads TGTGCCAGCAGAGGGGGGACAGGGAGGTCCTACGAGCAGTACTTC.

The chain carries TRBV29-1 and TRBJ1-1; TRBD1 might be the D (5 bases). V gave up 7 bases and J gave up 4 bases, with 16 bases separating them. Germline V lookup: CDR1 SQVTM, CDR2 ANQGSEA. The CDR3 length is 13 residues. This CDR3 is CSASGGWTTEAFF. The CDR3 DNA is TGCAGCGCATCCGGGGGGTGGACCACTGAAGCTTTCTTT.

This clone was seen a handful of times. The chain carries TRBV6-4 and TRBJ1-1; D unresolved. The CDR3 loop spans 15 amino acids. Germline values: CDR1 MRHNA, CDR2 SNTAGT. The V and J ends lost 5 bases and 2 bases respectively, with 15 bases between them. The CDR3 is CASSPEWGANTEAFF. Here the CDR3 DNA reads TGTGCCAGCAGTCCCGAGTGGGGAGCAAACACTGAAGCTTTCTTT.

The chain joins TRBV15 to TRBJ2-7; D gene ambiguous. Germline CDR1 LNHNV, CDR2 YYDKDF (reference sequence). V was pared by 3 bases and J by 0 bases, with 6 bases between. CDR3 length equals 13 residues. In nucleotides, the CDR3 is TGTGCCACCAGCAGCCCTAGCTCCTACGAGCAGTACTTC. It yields the protein CATSSPSSYEQYF. The variable domain in full, with the rest retrieved from reference TRBV15 and TRBJ2-7, is DAMVIQNPRYQVTQFGKPVTLSCSQTLNHNVMYWYQQKSSQAPKLLFHYYDKDFNNEADTPDNFQSRRPNTSFCFLDIRSPGLGDTAMYLCATSSPSSYEQYFGPGTRLTVT.

This clone has just one count. J is TRBJ1-1 and V is TRBV4-1; no clear D gene. This CDR3 is 14 amino acids long. V was trimmed by 1 base and J by 2 bases, leaving 8 bases between them. Germline CDR1 and CDR2: MGHRA and YSYEKL. The CDR3: CASSQGWSNTEAFF. The CDR3 nucleotides read TGCGCCAGCAGCCAAGGGTGGAGTAACACTGAAGCTTTCTTT.

V gene TRBV4-1 combines with J gene TRBJ2-7, with TRBD2 as a possible D gene (7 bases). V lost 9 bases and J 0 bases, leaving 21 bases between the germline ends. The germline V gene has CDR1 MGHRA and CDR2 YSYEKL. The CDR3 is made up of 16 amino acids. CDR3 residues: CASKPTGAGDSYEQYF. CDR3 sequence (DNA): TGCGCCAGTAAACCCACGGGGGCGGGAGACTCCTACGAGCAGTACTTC.

The V and J genes are TRBV4-2 and TRBJ1-4; the D gene is possibly TRBD1 (5 bases). Germline V gene data show CDR1 as LGHNA and CDR2 as YNFKEQ. CDR3 length equals 15 residues. V lost 0 bases to trimming and J lost 5 bases, with 10 bases between them. DNA for the CDR3: TGTGCCAGCAGCCAAGACAGGGAACGGAATGAAAAACTGTTTTTT. This sequence encodes CASSQDRERNEKLFF.

This clone was counted between two and nine times. V gene TRBV7-9 combines with J gene TRBJ1-1; the D is unclear. The germline V gene encodes CDR1 SEHNR and CDR2 FQNEAQ (reference sequence). This CDR3 contains 12 residues. The V end was cut by 5 bases, the J end by 6 bases, with 10 bases between. The CDR3 spells CASSPNSPEAFF. As DNA, the CDR3 is TGTGCCAGCAGCCCTAATTCCCCTGAAGCTTTCTTT.

On this clone itself: In the same sample, other DNA sequences code for this CDR3. V gene TRBV5-1 combines with J gene TRBJ2-7; 9 bases are a match to TRBD1. V lost 2 bases and J lost 4; bases outside the gene matches: 4. Germline CDR1 and CDR2: SGHRS and YFSETQ. CDR3 length equals 14 residues. The CDR3, as DNA: TGCGCCAGCAGCTTACAGGGGGCCTCTTACGAGCAGTACTTC. Its protein is CASSLQGASYEQYF. Variable domain in full (rest from reference TRBV5-1 and TRBJ2-7): KAGVTQTPRYLIKTRGQQVTLSCSPISGHRSVSWYQQTPGQGLQFLFEYFSETQRNKGNFPGRFSGRQFSNSRSEMNVSTLELGDSALYLCASSLQGASYEQYFGPGTRLTVT.

The chain has TRBV19 and TRBJ1-4; 7 bases are a match to TRBD1. The trim removed 3 bases at V and 1 base at J, leaving 5 bases unmatched. The CDR3 loop spans 16 amino acids. Germline V lookup: CDR1 LNHDA, CDR2 SQIVND (reference sequence). The CDR3: CASSIPRDRTNEKLFF. The CDR3 bases are TGTGCCAGTAGTATCCCACGGGACAGAACTAATGAAAAACTGTTTTTT.

This clone was observed a few times. The chain recombines TRBV25-1 with TRBJ1-1; D ambiguous. The CDR3 has 11 amino acids. Trimming pared 5 bases from V and 7 bases from J, leaving 8 bases between. Germline V gives CDR1 MGHDK, CDR2 SYGVNS. This CDR3 is CASSNWGEAFF. The CDR3 coding sequence is TGTGCCAGCAGTAACTGGGGTGAAGCTTTCTTT.

J is TRBJ2-7 and V is TRBV28; tentative D call: TRBD1 (6 bases). Looked up from germline, CDR1 is MDHEN and CDR2 is SYDVKM. With 6 bases removed from V and 0 bases from J, the gap between germline ends came to 12 bases. This CDR3 has 14 residues. The CDR3 region is CASSTGTTSYEQYF. The CDR3 DNA reads as TGTGCCAGCAGCACCGGGACAACCTCCTACGAGCAGTACTTC.

This clone has a single count. The chain joins TRBV5-1 to TRBJ2-7; D unresolved. Trimming shortened V by 2 bases and J by 4 bases, and 16 bases separated the two germline ends. Germline lookup yields CDR1 SGHRS and CDR2 YFSETQ. CDR3 length: 15 amino acids. CDR3 protein: CASSFDDIPRYEQYF. The CDR3 bases are TGCGCCAGCAGCTTCGACGACATTCCCCGATACGAGCAGTACTTC.